The next 14 T cell receptor beta chains were all read from a single sample in a study of CD8+CD57+ T cells in acquired aplastic anemia. Genomic DNA templated the TCR beta VDJ and CDR3 profiling. TCRdb re-derived calls from the reads in MiXCR, one entry per CDR3 protein. The profile covers 270,000 or so distinct CDR3 sequences, with less than 85% appearing a single time and 42% taken by the ten largest. Only patients with CD8+CD57+ cell expansion on flow cytometry were chosen for sequencing. The specimen was sorted CD4+, CD8+, or CD8+CD57+ T cells (not recorded which) from PBMCs. The source is a human donor with aplastic anemia.

The J gene is TRBJ2-3, the V gene TRBV7-8; D perhaps matches TRBD1 (5 bases). Germline V gene data show CDR1 as SGHVS and CDR2 as FQNEAQ. The CDR3 extends over 13 amino acids. Between the trimmed V and J ends, which lost 1 base and 11 bases, there was a span of 13 bases. The DNA of the CDR3 is TGTGCCAGCAGCTTAGGGGGCACAGCTGAGCAGTATTTT. Translation: CASSLGGTAEQYF.

The count of this clonotype is one. J is TRBJ2-1 and V is TRBV6-1, with D possibly TRBD2 on 6 matching bases. Trimming cost V 10 bases and J 8 bases, with 18 bases left between them. CDR1 is MNHNS, CDR2 SASEGT, per germline. The CDR3 covers 13 residues. CDR3 in DNA: TGTGCCATCCCTGATGGGGGGATCCATGAGCAGTTCTTC. Translated, it gives CAIPDGGIHEQFF.

Remarks on this clonotype: As the CDR3 is not closed by the conserved phenylalanine or tryptophan, this likely results from a read error. The DNA is left out, because the CDR3 cannot be placed on it with certainty; the CDR3 is given as TCRdb lists it. V and J are TRBV7-9 and TRBJ2-3; whether TRBD1, the table's D call, matches the DNA was not checked. Per the germline V gene, CDR1 is SEHNR and CDR2 is FQNEAQ (reference sequence). The CDR3 region is 13 residues in length, termini included. The CDR3 here is CASSFGGSGGRDD.

This clonotype was seen ten or more times. The CDR3 DNA is TGTGCCAGCAGAGACGGGACTCCAGAGACCCAGTACTTC. Encoded protein: CASRDGTPETQYF. The rearrangement links TRBV6-2 or TRBV6-3 to TRBJ2-5, with D maybe TRBD2 (6 bases). The V gene lost 6 bases and the J gene lost 4 bases, with 12 bases spanning the gap. The CDR3 extends over 13 amino acids. CDR1 is MNHEY, CDR2 SVGEGT, per germline.

As concerns this clonotype: The conserved phenylalanine or tryptophan is not found at the CDR3 terminus, so this likely reflects a read error. The limits of the CDR3 on the DNA are not certain, so only TCRdb's listed CDR3 is given. The chain links TRBV7-9 to TRBJ1-5; whether TRBD1, the table's D call, matches the DNA was not checked. 13 amino acids form the CDR3, both terminal residues included. CDR1 and CDR2 from the germline V gene are SEHNR and FQNEAQ (reference sequence). This CDR3 is CASTSVGGPAPQY.

The rearrangement uses TRBV7-9 and TRBJ2-3; possibly TRBD2 for D (6 bases). Between the trimmed V and J ends, which lost 5 bases and 5 bases, there was a span of 20 bases. The CDR3 runs 16 residues. Per germline, CDR1 SEHNR and CDR2 FQNEAQ (reference sequence). For the CDR3, the DNA is TGTGCCAGCAGCACCGGGAGAGGGGATCAGAAAGATACGCAGTATTTT. Translating gives CASSTGRGDQKDTQYF.

The chain recombines TRBV7-2 with TRBJ2-5; perhaps D is TRBD1 or TRBD2 (6 bases each). V dropped 7 bases and J dropped 5 bases, with 11 bases sitting between them. The CDR3 length is 12 residues. CDR1 is SGHTA, CDR2 FQGNSA, per germline. The CDR3 sequence: CASTLGGETQYF. The CDR3 DNA reads TGTGCCAGCACACTAGGGGGGGAGACCCAGTACTTC.

Points on this clonotype: Given the absence of the conserved phenylalanine or tryptophan at the CDR3 end, a read error is likely. Because the CDR3's place on the DNA is in doubt, the DNA is left out and the CDR3 is given as listed by TCRdb. The chain couples TRBV7-6 to TRBJ1-5; the D call TRBD1 from the table was never checked on the DNA. The CDR3 length is 13 residues, termini included. CDR1 is SGHVS, CDR2 FNYEAQ, per germline. The CDR3 region is CASSLYGTQYYQP.

V and J are TRBV9 and TRBJ2-6; tentatively, D is TRBD2 (5 bases). Trimming stripped 2 bases from V and 12 bases from J, with 21 bases between. Germline V CDR1 and CDR2: SGDLS, YYNGEE. CDR3 length: 16 residues. The CDR3 spells CASSVEGCYGFFVLTF. The DNA for the CDR3 is TGTGCCAGCAGCGTTGAGGGATGCTACGGGTTCTTCGTCCTGACTTTC.

The chain combines TRBV2 with TRBJ2-7, with D perhaps matching TRBD1 or TRBD2 (5 bases each). The length of the CDR3 is 18 residues. Trimming left V 8 bases short and J 12 bases short, with 38 bases between. The germline V gene encodes CDR1 SNHLY and CDR2 FYNNEI. CDR3 residues: CASGDPGTDTQYFYPRYF. CDR3 coding DNA: TGTGCCAGCGGGGACCCGGGCACAGATACGCAGTATTTTTACCCACGGTACTTC.

The chain links TRBV9 to TRBJ2-7; 10 bases fit TRBD1. The CDR3 loop spans 16 amino acids. The germline V gene encodes CDR1 SGDLS and CDR2 YYNGEE. Trimming removed 3 bases from V and 7 bases from J; junction bases left unmatched: 13. CDR3 in amino acids: CASSDGGTGVNTEQYV. For the CDR3, the DNA is TGTGCCAGCAGCGATGGGGGGACAGGGGTGAACACTGAGCAGTACGTC.

V gene TRBV9 combines with J gene TRBJ2-3; no firm D call. V was pared by 4 bases and J by 5 bases, with 17 bases between. The length of the CDR3 is 15 residues. The germline gives CDR1 SGDLS, CDR2 YYNGEE. This CDR3 reads CASSKNDTQIDTQYF. In DNA, the CDR3 is TGTGCCAGCAGCAAAAACGATACACAGATAGATACGCAGTATTTT.

This clonotype occurred once. One junction end disagrees with the germline gene, perhaps due to a read error. The chain links TRBV7-6 to TRBJ2-1, with D uncertain. Per germline, CDR1 SGHVS and CDR2 FNYEAQ. The CDR3 spans 16 residues. CDR3 DNA: TGTGCCGGCAGCTTAGAAAGAGGCGCAGAAGAGAACCAGCAGTTCTTC. Translated, it gives CAGSLERGAEENQQFF.

The J gene is TRBJ1-2, the V gene TRBV7-9; 7 bases are shared with TRBD1. This CDR3 comprises 13 residues. Per the germline V gene, CDR1 is SEHNR and CDR2 is FQNEAQ (reference sequence). The V segment lost 4 bases and the J segment 7 bases; nucleotides outside the gene matches: 6. CDR3 sequence: CASSSTGITGYTF. CDR3 nucleotide sequence: TGTGCCAGCAGCTCGACAGGGATAACTGGCTACACCTTC.